This TCR beta chain emerged from a study of control samples from healthy donors and cancer patients. There are 16 residues in the CDR3. Trimming pared 2 bases from V and 0 bases from J, leaving 10 bases between. CDR1 is MNHEY and CDR2 is SVGAGI in the germline V gene. The table came from immunoSEQ multiplex PCR; TCRdb's copy has only in-frame clones and leaves some out. The table shows some 140,000 clones, with 92% occurring only once. This receptor was obtained from a man aged 25 to 40 in good health. V is TRBV6-5 and J is TRBJ1-4; possibly TRBD1 for D (5 bases). The sequenced sample consisted of blood. The CDR3 nucleotides read TGTGCCAGCAGTTACGGGGGGATTGCAACTAATGAAAAACTGTTTTTT. Translation gives CASSYGGIATNEKLFF.